A selection of T cell receptor beta chains follows, all from one sample in a study of Ad26.COV2.S vaccination and SARS-CoV-2 variants. The assay was immunoSEQ multiplex PCR, and TCRdb's table has in-frame clones only and misses some. The profile shows more than 120,000 clones, just over 85% of them singletons. Sequenced material: peripheral blood, taken after recovery from COVID-19. The receptor set was obtained from a human donor who had recovered from COVID-19. Each CDR3 is given with its conserved first and last residue. The D gene is left open where the match is weak. Some rows have no size entry. The others give once, few or many, or a class for an expanded clone.

TRBJ1-4	.	TRBD1	TRBV28	TGTGCCAGCAGTACAACAGGGGGCTCTCAGGGGGAAAAACTGTTTTTT	CASSTTGGSQGEKLFF
TRBJ1-5	.	.	TRBV6-1	TGTGCCAGCAGTTATCAACCAAATCAGCCCCAGCATTTT	CASSYQPNQPQHF
TRBJ2-7	.	.	TRBV6-2/TRBV6-3	TGTGCCAGCAGTTACTCACGGGACGATATCTACGAGCAGTACTTC	CASSYSRDDIYEQYF
TRBJ2-7	.	TRBD2	TRBV7-6	TGTGCCAGCAGCCCGGGGGGATACGAGCAGTACTTC	CASSPGGYEQYF
TRBJ2-1	few	TRBD2	TRBV24-1	TGTGCCACCAGTGATTTGTCCCCTAGCGGGGGGGGTGAGCAGTTCTTC	CATSDLSPSGGGEQFF
TRBJ2-7	.	.	TRBV5-5	TGTGCCAGCTCCGGGGGCCGCTCCTACGAGCAGTACTTC	CASSGGRSYEQYF
TRBJ1-2	.	.	TRBV12-3/TRBV12-4	TGTGCCAGCAGTTTCTCAGGGTCTGGCTACACCTTC	CASSFSGSGYTF
TRBJ2-2	.	.	TRBV4-3	TGCGCCAGCAGCCAGTCCACGGGGGCGCAAGGCGGGGAGCTGTTTTTT	CASSQSTGAQGGELFF
TRBJ2-3	.	TRBD2	TRBV6-4	TGTGCCAGCAGTACGAGCGGGGGGGCAACTGATACGCAGTATTTT	CASSTSGGATDTQYF
TRBJ2-7	.	.	TRBV5-4	TGTGCCAGCAGCCTGGACGGTAGCTACGAGCAGTACTTC	CASSLDGSYEQYF
TRBJ1-1	.	.	TRBV2	TGTGCCAGCACTGCAGGGGTTAGGACTGAAGCTTTCTTT	CASTAGVRTEAFF
TRBJ1-6	.	.	TRBV4-1	TGCGCCAGCAGCCAAGGGCGCCAGGGAGTTTGGAATTCACCCCTCCACTTT	CASSQGRQGVWNSPLHF
TRBJ1-2	.	.	TRBV24-1	TGTGCCACCAGAGATCCAACCAACTATGACTACACCTTC	CATRDPTNYDYTF
TRBJ2-6	.	.	TRBV5-1	TGCGCCAGCAGCCCAGGGGCTGGGGCCAACGTCCTGACTTTC	CASSPGAGANVLTF
TRBJ1-2	.	TRBD1	TRBV7-9	TGTGCCAGCAGCTCTAGCCGACAGGGTAACTATGGCTACACCTTC	CASSSSRQGNYGYTF
TRBJ1-6	.	.	TRBV4-3	TGCGCCAGCAGCCAAGTTACGAATTCACCCCTCCACTTT	CASSQVTNSPLHF
TRBJ1-2	once	TRBD1	TRBV28	TGTGCCAGCAGTCAACCCGGGACAGGCTATGGCTACACCTTC	CASSQPGTGYGYTF
TRBJ1-1	.	TRBD1	TRBV6-5	TGTGCCAGCTATCTCTCTACAGGGGGCCTGGAAGCTTTCTTT	CASYLSTGGLEAFF
TRBJ2-2	.	TRBD2	TRBV2	TGTGCCAGCAGTGGGAGCGGGGGGGCAACCGGGGAGCTGTTTTTT	CASSGSGGATGELFF
TRBJ1-2	.	.	TRBV10-2	TGCGCCAGCAGTGAGCAAGTAGGGTACTATGGCTACACCTTC	CASSEQVGYYGYTF
TRBJ2-1	once	TRBD1	TRBV9	TGTGCCAGCAGCGTAGACGGGACAGGGAAGTACGATGAGCAGTTCTTC	CASSVDGTGKYDEQFF
TRBJ2-2	.	.	TRBV2	TGTGCCAGCAGTGATGGGCCAACGGGAGAGCTGTTTTTT	CASSDGPTGELFF
TRBJ2-1	.	.	TRBV6-5	TGTGCCAGCAGAGAGCCCCGGAGCTCCTACAATGAGCAGTTCTTC	CASREPRSSYNEQFF
TRBJ1-5	.	TRBD1	TRBV11-2	TGTGCCAGCAGCCCCCTTACAGGGGGCGGTCAGCCCCAGCATTTT	CASSPLTGGGQPQHF
TRBJ1-1	.	.	TRBV7-2	TGTGCCAGCAGCTTAGGGCTGTACACTGAAGCTTTCTTT	CASSLGLYTEAFF
TRBJ2-5	.	TRBD2	TRBV7-2	TGTGCCAGCAGCCTAAGTACAGCGGGGGGGCAAGAGACCCAGTACTTC	CASSLSTAGGQETQYF
TRBJ1-5	.	.	TRBV3-1/TRBV3-2	TGTGCCAGCAGCCAAGCCTTGGGGCTTAATCAGCCCCAGCATTTT	CASSQALGLNQPQHF
TRBJ2-2	.	TRBD1	TRBV11-3	TGTGCCAGCAGCCCACAGACAGGGATGGTCGGGGAGCTGTTTTTT	CASSPQTGMVGELFF
TRBJ2-3	.	TRBD1	TRBV7-9	TGTGCCAGCAGCTTAGTATGGGCGAGACAGGGGGTGGATACGCAGTATTTT	CASSLVWARQGVDTQYF
TRBJ2-5	.	TRBD1	TRBV15	TGTGCCACCAGCTCAACCTACAGGGGACAGAAAGAGACCCAGTACTTC	CATSSTYRGQKETQYF
TRBJ2-3	once	.	TRBV5-6	TGTGCCAGCACCTTGATGATCGGGGTAGGGTTCAGGACAGATACGCAGTATTTT	CASTLMIGVGFRTDTQYF
TRBJ1-6	once	TRBD1	TRBV6-4	TGTGCCAGCAGTTCGACAGGGAAAGATAATTCACCCCTCCACTTT	CASSSTGKDNSPLHF
TRBJ1-5	.	TRBD1	TRBV6-6	TGTGCCAGCAGTCGGGAGATAGGGGGCCAGCCCCAGCATTTT	CASSREIGGQPQHF
TRBJ2-7	.	TRBD1	TRBV28	TGTGCCAGCCTTTTGGGACAGGGTCCCTACGAGCAGTACTTC	CASLLGQGPYEQYF
TRBJ2-1	.	TRBD1	TRBV11-3	TGTGCCAGCAGCCAAGGACAGGGGGTCTACAATGAGCAGTTCTTC	CASSQGQGVYNEQFF
TRBJ1-4	.	TRBD1	TRBV29-1	TGCAGCGGGGGACAGGGGGAAAAACTGTTTTTT	CSGGQGEKLFF
TRBJ2-5	.	TRBD2	TRBV3-1/TRBV3-2	TGTGCCAGCAGCCAAGGCGGGACTAGTGGGGAGACCCAGTACTTC	CASSQGGTSGETQYF
TRBJ2-3	.	.	TRBV29-1	TGCAGCGTTGCCAGGGACACCACCCGCACAGATACGCAGTATTTT	CSVARDTTRTDTQYF
TRBJ1-2	.	TRBD1	TRBV10-1	TGCGCCAGCAGAGGGACAGGGTATGGCTACACCTTC	CASRGTGYGYTF
TRBJ2-6	.	TRBD1	TRBV19	TGTGCCAGTATGGACAGGGGGTCCCCCTCTGGGGCCAACGTCCTGACTTTC	CASMDRGSPSGANVLTF
TRBJ2-1	few	TRBD1	TRBV18	TGTGCCAGCTCGCCCGGGACAGGGGGCCTAGGGAATGAGCAGTTCTTC	CASSPGTGGLGNEQFF